The present entry profiles one TCR beta chain with its context. No DNA is given; TCRdb re-called the 5' RACE reads and lists each CDR3 protein once. The sample totals more than 90,000 distinct CDR3 sequences; its top ten clones hold less than 20%. The data stem from a study of T cells expressing NK-cell markers. CDR3 length: 15 amino acids. The clonotype was recovered from a woman aged 18-70 years in good health. The chain combines TRBV12-3 or TRBV12-4 with TRBJ2-5; TCRdb lists TRBD1, though no DNA is available to test this call. Material: blood T cells: a sorted CD56 or NKG2C T cell subset, CD4+ or CD8+ T cells, or bulk PBMC T cells (not recorded which). The CDR3 loop reads CASSSGDTVQETQYF.